This TCR beta chain is drawn from a study of blood T cell repertoires in COVID-19. Overall study context: Nucleic acid was either cDNA or gDNA, and it came from T cells, B-cell-depleted T cells, or PBMCs.

The CDR3 consists of 11 residues. V was pared by 6 bases and J by 1 base, with 3 bases between. Germline V gene lookup returns CDR1 SGHTA and CDR2 FQGNSA. A few counts support this clone. The repertoire was sequenced with immunoSEQ multiplex PCR; TCRdb's copy has only in-frame clones and lacks some. The sample contains tens of thousands of clones, about 88% of which appear only once. The clonotype comes from a human donor with active COVID-19. The donor label of this sample is uncertain. Material for sequencing was peripheral blood. V usage is TRBV7-2 and J usage is TRBJ2-5, with unresolved D. For the CDR3, the DNA is TGTGCCAGCAGGGCCCAAGAGACCCAGTACTTC. Translation gives CASRAQETQYF. Supplemented by reference TRBV7-2 and TRBJ2-5, the full variable domain reads GAGVSQSPSNKVTEKGKDVELRCDPISGHTALYWYRQSLGQGLEFLIYFQGNSAPDKSGLPSDRFSAERTGGSVSTLTIQRTQQEDSAVYLCASRAQETQYFGPGTRLLVL.